What follows describes a single T cell receptor beta chain. As processed by the authors: Reference gene primer amplification yielded estimated nucleated cell counts. Produced via immunoSEQ multiplex PCR; TCRdb's table is partial and in-frame only. D and trimming come from the DNA, and the V and J calls and clone size come from that table. The sample has approximately 190,000 clones; 90% are singletons. This entry comes from a study of blood T cell repertoires in COVID-19. Study overall: Samples of COVID-19 (acute and convalescent) were obtained from the United States, Italy and Spain. PBMCs, B-cell-depleted T cells, or T cells were the source of the cDNA or gDNA that made up the material.

V lost 7 bases and J lost 6, with 18 bases in between. CDR1 is LNHDA, CDR2 SQIVND, per germline (reference sequence). This CDR3 contains 14 residues. Sequencing was carried out using peripheral blood. This sequence joins TRBV19 and TRBJ1-2; no reliable D call. The sequence came from a man aged 45-60 years with acute or convalescent COVID-19. The CDR3 bases are TGTGCCAGTACCCCACGGGGTCAAGAAAATGGCTACACCTTC. This translates into CASTPRGQENGYTF.